Below are 29 T cell receptor beta chains sequenced from a single sample in a study of shared clonotypes between healthy human individuals. Repertoires were generated with immunoSEQ multiplex PCR, while TCRdb's copy carries only in-frame clones and drops some. Seen here are around 2.1 million clones, about 92% observed once, and the top ten hold roughly 1.8%. CD45RO negativity and positive selection for CCR7 defined naive CD8 cells, a population that excluded terminally differentiated effector memory CD45RA+ cells. Sequencing was performed on naive CD8+ T cells from PBMCs. Receptors were obtained from a man between 18 and 35 years old in good health. Some clones in this sample may be carry-over from other donors' samples.

V gene TRBV28 combines with J gene TRBJ1-2; TRBD1 might be the D (6 bases). The CDR3 covers 16 residues. Between the trimmed V and J ends, which lost 5 bases and 3 bases, there was a span of 19 bases. Germline V CDR1 and CDR2: MDHEN, SYDVKM. The CDR3 nucleotides read TGTGCCAGCAGTGTTCAAGTCCAGGGGTTATACTATGGCTACACCTTC. It translates to CASSVQVQGLYYGYTF.

V is TRBV5-5 and J is TRBJ2-7; 10 nucleotides agree with TRBD1. In germline, CDR1 is SGHKS, CDR2 YYEKEE (reference sequence). This CDR3 is 16 amino acids long. The trim removed 3 bases at V and 2 bases at J, leaving 8 bases unmatched. CDR3 DNA: TGTGCCAGCAGCTGGACGGGACAGGGGACAACCTACGAGCAGTACTTC. It yields the protein CASSWTGQGTTYEQYF.

The rearrangement links TRBV7-9 to TRBJ2-4; tentative D call: TRBD1 (6 bases). The CDR3 spans 16 residues. Trimming took 1 base from V and 7 from J, leaving 17 bases between them. Germline V gene data show CDR1 as SEHNR and CDR2 as FQNEAQ (reference sequence). CDR3 amino acids: CASSLVQWGPANIQYF. DNA of the CDR3: TGTGCCAGCAGCTTAGTCCAATGGGGGCCCGCGAACATTCAGTACTTC.

The chain combines TRBV18 with TRBJ2-6, with TRBD2 matching over 7 bases. V was clipped by 3 bases and J by 4 bases; unmatched bases: 12. The CDR3 runs 18 residues. Germline loops: CDR1 KGHSH, CDR2 LQKENI. CDR3 DNA sequence: TGTGCCAGCTCACCGGGAGGGAATACAGGCTCCGGGGCCAACGTCCTGACTTTC. Protein: CASSPGGNTGSGANVLTF.

The V gene is TRBV9, the J gene TRBJ1-1; no clear D gene. CDR1 is SGDLS, CDR2 YYNGEE, per germline. The V gene lost 0 bases and the J gene lost 5 bases, with 8 bases spanning the gap. The CDR3 has 13 residues. For the CDR3, the DNA is TGTGCCAGCAGCGTAGAAACGGTGACTGAAGCTTTCTTT. Translated: CASSVETVTEAFF.

The DNA of the CDR3 is TGCGCCAGCAGCCAAGGGGCCGTGACAGGGGTACTCGCGTCACCCCTCCACTTT. Its translation is CASSQGAVTGVLASPLHF. This rearrangement joins TRBV4-1 to TRBJ1-6, with 8 positions matching TRBD1. This CDR3 is built from 18 residues. V dropped 1 base and J dropped 10; count of bases not matched to a gene: 15. Germline assignment: CDR1 MGHRA and CDR2 YSYEKL.

On this clone: Other DNA sequences of this sample code for an identical CDR3. The chain combines TRBV9 with TRBJ2-7; 13 bases line up with TRBD2. The germline CDR1 and CDR2 sequences are SGDLS and YYNGEE. J was trimmed by 2 bases and V by 4 bases; bases with no gene match: 3. There are 15 residues in the CDR3. The CDR3 loop is CASSPGLAGAYEQYF. CDR3 coding DNA: TGTGCCAGCAGCCCAGGACTAGCGGGGGCCTACGAGCAGTACTTC.

The chain joins TRBV6-5 to TRBJ2-3; a weak D match, TRBD2 (6 bases). V was cut by 4 bases and J by 6 bases, with 14 bases left in between. The CDR3 sequence is 14 residues long. Germline V CDR1 and CDR2: MNHEY, SVGAGI. CDR3 sequence: CASSFMGGVDTQYF. The CDR3, as DNA: TGTGCCAGCAGTTTCATGGGGGGAGTGGATACGCAGTATTTT.

The chain combines TRBV5-1 with TRBJ2-5; D remains ambiguous. CDR3 length: 13 amino acids. V shed 4 bases and J shed 2 bases, with 9 bases lying between them. Germline lookup yields CDR1 SGHRS and CDR2 YFSETQ. CDR3 coding DNA: TGCGCCAGCAGCGTACACAAACAAGAGACCCAGTACTTC. Translation: CASSVHKQETQYF.

This clone was seen only once. The chain employs TRBV27 and TRBJ2-1; 10 bases are shared with TRBD2. Germline assignment: CDR1 MNHEY and CDR2 SMNVEV (reference sequence). The CDR3 consists of 15 residues. The V segment lost 5 bases and the J segment 2 bases; nucleotides outside the gene matches: 3. The CDR3 loop reads CASSGLADTYNEQFF. The CDR3 coding sequence is TGTGCCAGCAGTGGACTAGCGGATACCTACAATGAGCAGTTCTTC.

The chain recombines TRBV9 with TRBJ1-4; 8 nucleotides line up with TRBD1. V lost 4 bases and J lost 7; bases outside the gene matches: 9. CDR1 and CDR2 from the germline V gene are SGDLS and YYNGEE. The CDR3 extends over 15 amino acids. CDR3 DNA sequence: TGTGCCAGCAGCCCCCGACAGGGGCGAGGTGAAAAACTGTTTTTT. Protein product: CASSPRQGRGEKLFF. Variable domain in full (rest from reference TRBV9 and TRBJ1-4): DSGVTQTPKHLITATGQRVTLRCSPRSGDLSVYWYQQSLDQGLQFLIQYYNGEERAKGNILERFSAQQFPDLHSELNLSSLELGDSALYFCASSPRQGRGEKLFFGSGTQLSVL.

This chain links TRBV11-2 with TRBJ2-5, with TRBD2 matching over 8 bases. Trimming took 7 bases from V and 3 from J; bases not matched to a gene: 10. This CDR3 is built from 15 residues. Germline CDR1 and CDR2: SGHAT and FQNNGV. CDR3 sequence reads: CASTSGPGGEETQYF. CDR3 bases: TGTGCCAGCACCTCCGGGCCCGGGGGGGAAGAGACCCAGTACTTC.

The V call is TRBV4-1, the J call TRBJ2-2, with TRBD1 matching over 7 bases. With 0 bases clipped from V and 4 bases from J, the junction kept 2 bases outside the gene matches. There are 15 residues in the CDR3. From germline, CDR1 is MGHRA and CDR2 YSYEKL. This CDR3 reads CASSQDPGGTGELFF. In DNA, the CDR3 is TGCGCCAGCAGCCAAGATCCAGGGGGCACCGGGGAGCTGTTTTTT.

This clone has a single count. This chain uses TRBV29-1 with TRBJ2-7; no definite D call. Trimming removed 5 bases at V and 0 bases at J, with 11 bases between. The CDR3 spans 13 residues. Germline V gene lookup returns CDR1 SQVTM and CDR2 ANQGSEA. The CDR3 sequence: CSVQDGYSYEQYF. The CDR3 DNA sequence: TGCAGCGTTCAGGACGGCTACTCCTACGAGCAGTACTTC.

The rearrangement uses TRBV10-3 and TRBJ2-1; TRBD1 is a possible D gene (6 bases). Germline CDR1 and CDR2: ENHRY and SYGVKD. Trimming stripped 4 bases from V and 2 bases from J, with 18 bases between. The CDR3 is 17 amino acids. The CDR3 coding sequence is TGTGCCATCAGTGGGAACCCCGGGACACCAGCCTACAATGAGCAGTTCTTC. This translates into CAISGNPGTPAYNEQFF.

The CDR3 spells CASSALAGGPHEQYF. CDR3 nucleotides: TGCGCCAGCAGTGCGCTAGCGGGAGGGCCCCACGAGCAGTACTTC. The gene calls are TRBV10-1 and TRBJ2-7, with 12 bases that match TRBD2. The J segment lost 5 bases and the V segment lost 4 bases, leaving 6 bases of the junction unmatched. CDR1 is WNHNN and CDR2 is SYGVQD in the germline V gene (reference sequence). The CDR3 sequence is 15 residues long.

The CDR3 loop is CASSLGPADDTEAFF. The CDR3, as DNA: TGTGCCAGCAGCTTAGGCCCCGCAGACGACACTGAAGCTTTCTTT. The genes are TRBV11-2 and TRBJ1-1; no firm D call. CDR1 and CDR2 (germline): SGHAT, FQNNGV. This CDR3 is 15 amino acids long. With 1 base removed from V and 3 bases from J, the gap between germline ends came to 12 bases.

This chain connects TRBV28 to TRBJ2-7; 9 positions match TRBD1. Germline CDR1 and CDR2: MDHEN and SYDVKM. V lost 6 bases, J lost 2 bases, and 14 bases stayed unmatched. The CDR3 is 17 amino acids. The CDR3 nucleotides read TGTGCCAGCAGAACCGGGACAGGGTCGCATTTTACCTACGAGCAGTACTTC. This encodes CASRTGTGSHFTYEQYF.

The V and J genes are TRBV5-1 and TRBJ2-1, with 9 bases lining up with TRBD2. From germline, CDR1 is SGHRS and CDR2 YFSETQ. With 0 bases clipped from V and 0 bases from J, the junction kept 10 bases outside the gene matches. The CDR3 runs to 19 residues. CDR3 loop: CASSLVASGTYNSYNEQFF. The CDR3, as DNA: TGCGCCAGCAGCTTGGTTGCTAGCGGGACCTATAACTCCTACAATGAGCAGTTCTTC. The full variable domain, in which reference TRBV5-1 and TRBJ2-1 provide the parts outside the CDR3, is KAGVTQTPRYLIKTRGQQVTLSCSPISGHRSVSWYQQTPGQGLQFLFEYFSETQRNKGNFPGRFSGRQFSNSRSEMNVSTLELGDSALYLCASSLVASGTYNSYNEQFFGPGTRLTVL.

Only one count was recorded for this clone. This same CDR3 is encoded by further DNA sequences in the sample. The chain uses TRBV27 and TRBJ2-7; 9 bases match TRBD1. The trim removed 3 bases at V and 4 bases at J, leaving 1 base unmatched. Germline lookup yields CDR1 MNHEY and CDR2 SMNVEV (reference sequence). This CDR3 has 13 amino acids. CDR3 region: CASSLDRGYEQYF. CDR3 nucleotides: TGTGCCAGCAGTTTGGACAGGGGATACGAGCAGTACTTC.

Regarding this clone: The same CDR3 arises from other DNA sequences in this sample as well. V is TRBV6-5 and J is TRBJ2-7, with D hard to call. Germline V gene sequence: CDR1 MNHEY, CDR2 SVGAGI. The CDR3 spans 14 residues. V was shortened by 0 bases and J by 2 bases, with 8 bases between the two germline ends. The CDR3 DNA sequence: TGTGCCAGCAGTTACTCAGGACGGGCCTACGAGCAGTACTTC. This translates into CASSYSGRAYEQYF.

The V and J genes are TRBV5-1 and TRBJ2-3; 10 positions match TRBD2. The CDR3 is made up of 16 amino acids. The trim removed 0 bases at V and 1 base at J, leaving 2 bases unmatched. The germline CDR1 and CDR2 sequences are SGHRS and YFSETQ. The CDR3 nucleotides are TGCGCCAGCAGCTTGGTCCTAGCGGGAGGCACAGATACGCAGTATTTT. Its translation: CASSLVLAGGTDTQYF.

Remarks on this clone: Within the sample, other DNA sequences also encode this same CDR3. The J gene is TRBJ2-1, the V gene TRBV27, with 7 bases fitting TRBD2. Germline V gives CDR1 MNHEY, CDR2 SMNVEV (reference sequence). With V trimmed by 6 bases and J by 0 bases, 5 bases remained unmatched. The CDR3 is 15 residues long. CDR3 coding DNA: TGTGCCAGCAGGGGGAGGGAGAGCTCCTACAATGAGCAGTTCTTC. Translated, it gives CASRGRESSYNEQFF.

In this sample, this clone turned up once. The chain joins TRBV5-6 to TRBJ1-2; D gene uncertain. Germline V lookup: CDR1 SGHDT, CDR2 YYEEEE. V was shortened by 0 bases and J by 3 bases, with 6 bases between the two germline ends. CDR3 length: 13 amino acids. In DNA, the CDR3 is TGTGCCAGCAGCTTGGAGGGAGACTATGGCTACACCTTC. It specifies CASSLEGDYGYTF.

This rearrangement joins TRBV7-8 to TRBJ2-3; 10 bases match TRBD2. Per germline, CDR1 SGHVS and CDR2 FQNEAQ. V dropped 5 bases and J dropped 3; count of bases not matched to a gene: 8. This CDR3 is built from 16 residues. CDR3 in amino acids: CASSPELAGNTDTQYF. The CDR3, as DNA: TGTGCCAGCAGCCCAGAACTAGCGGGAAATACAGATACGCAGTATTTT.

The gene calls are TRBV29-1 and TRBJ1-1; a weak D match, TRBD1 (6 bases). V lost 4 bases, J lost 0 bases, and 15 bases lay in between. In germline, CDR1 is SQVTM, CDR2 ANQGSEA. The CDR3 sequence is 15 residues long. CDR3 region: CSVGTVLFMNTEAFF. CDR3 nucleotides: TGCAGCGTTGGGACAGTCCTTTTCATGAACACTGAAGCTTTCTTT.

The genes are TRBV6-5 and TRBJ2-2; D may correspond to TRBD1 or TRBD2 (5 bases each). Trimming took off 6 bases at V and 0 bases at J, with 11 bases between the two ends. Per germline, CDR1 MNHEY and CDR2 SVGAGI. CDR3 size: 15 residues. The CDR3: CASRWGPANTGELFF. CDR3 nucleotides: TGTGCCAGCAGATGGGGACCCGCGAACACCGGGGAGCTGTTTTTT.

The chain links TRBV6-6 to TRBJ2-1; the match to TRBD2 covers 7 bases. Losses at the gene ends were 11 bases for V and 0 bases for J; bases not matched to a gene: 4. In germline, CDR1 is MNHNY, CDR2 SVGAGI (reference sequence). CDR3 length: 13 residues. The CDR3 protein is CALGRGSYNEQFF. In DNA form, the CDR3 reads TGTGCCTTGGGGAGGGGCTCCTACAATGAGCAGTTCTTC.

V gene TRBV5-1 combines with J gene TRBJ2-7; TRBD1 agrees at 10 bases. The J segment lost 6 bases and the V segment lost 4 bases, leaving 7 bases of the junction unmatched. CDR3 length equals 14 residues. Germline loops: CDR1 SGHRS, CDR2 YFSETQ. This CDR3 reads CASSTGQGFVEQYF. The CDR3 coding sequence is TGCGCCAGCAGCACGGGACAGGGGTTCGTCGAGCAGTACTTC.